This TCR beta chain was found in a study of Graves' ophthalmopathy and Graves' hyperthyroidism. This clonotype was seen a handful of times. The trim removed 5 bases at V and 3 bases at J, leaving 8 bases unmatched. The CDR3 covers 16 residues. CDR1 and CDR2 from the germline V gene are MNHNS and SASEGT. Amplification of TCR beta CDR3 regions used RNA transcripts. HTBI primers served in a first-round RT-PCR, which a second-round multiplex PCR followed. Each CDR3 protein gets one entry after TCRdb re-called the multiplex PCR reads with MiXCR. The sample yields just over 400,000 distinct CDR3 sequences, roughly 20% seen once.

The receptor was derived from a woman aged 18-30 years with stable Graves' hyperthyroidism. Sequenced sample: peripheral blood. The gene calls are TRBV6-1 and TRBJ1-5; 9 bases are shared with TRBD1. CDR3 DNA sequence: TGTGCCAGCAGTCCGACCGGGACAGGGATCAATCAGCCCCAGCATTTT. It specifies CASSPTGTGINQPQHF.